This TCR beta chain was observed in a study of cytomegalovirus exposure and HLA in healthy donors. Findings of the study overall: Accounts indicate the classifier identified cytomegalovirus status with strong specificity and sensitivity.

Clones were sequenced by immunoSEQ multiplex PCR, and TCRdb holds only the in-frame ones, with some missing. Of some 67,000 clones in the sample, approximately 94% were seen once. Between the trimmed V and J ends, which lost 0 bases and 6 bases, there was a span of 9 bases. This CDR3 has 14 amino acids. Per the germline V gene, CDR1 is SGHRS and CDR2 is YFSETQ. A word on this clone: The antigen remains unidentified.

The sequence derives from a woman under 30 in good health and CMV-seronegative. The gene calls are TRBV5-1 and TRBJ2-2; a possible D gene is TRBD2 (5 bases). Source material: PBMCs. The CDR3 region has the DNA TGCGCCAGCAGCTTGGGGCGACTACCCGGGGAGCTGTTTTTT. Its protein is CASSLGRLPGELFF. The whole variable domain, remainder taken from reference TRBV5-1 and TRBJ2-2, is KAGVTQTPRYLIKTRGQQVTLSCSPISGHRSVSWYQQTPGQGLQFLFEYFSETQRNKGNFPGRFSGRQFSNSRSEMNVSTLELGDSALYLCASSLGRLPGELFFGEGSRLTVL.